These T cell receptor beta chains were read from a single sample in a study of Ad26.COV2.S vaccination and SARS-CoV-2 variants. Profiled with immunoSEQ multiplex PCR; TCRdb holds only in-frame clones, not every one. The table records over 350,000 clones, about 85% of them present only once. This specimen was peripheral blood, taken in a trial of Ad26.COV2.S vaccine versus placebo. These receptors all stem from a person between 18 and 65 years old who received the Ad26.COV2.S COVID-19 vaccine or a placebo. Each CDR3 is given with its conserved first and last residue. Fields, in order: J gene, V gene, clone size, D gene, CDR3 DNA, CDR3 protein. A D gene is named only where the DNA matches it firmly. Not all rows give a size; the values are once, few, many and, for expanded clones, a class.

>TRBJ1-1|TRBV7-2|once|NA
TGTGCCAGCAGCGGTAATCAACTTACTGAAGCTTTCTTT
CASSGNQLTEAFF
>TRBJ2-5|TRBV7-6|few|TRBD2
TGTGCCAGCAGCTCCCCGCGGGGGGTAATTATGGAGACCCAGTACTTC
CASSSPRGVIMETQYF
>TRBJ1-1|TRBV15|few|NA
TGTGCCACCAGTTCCATAGGGTATACTGAAGCTTTCTTT
CATSSIGYTEAFF
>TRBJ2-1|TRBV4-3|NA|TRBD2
TGCGCCAGCAGCCAAGATTGGCCCACTAGCGGGGGGGCCAATGAGCAGTTCTTC
CASSQDWPTSGGANEQFF
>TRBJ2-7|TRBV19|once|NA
TGTGCCAGTAGTATGTCGTACAGCTCCTACGAGCAGTACTTC
CASSMSYSSYEQYF
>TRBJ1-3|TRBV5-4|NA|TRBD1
TGTGCCAGCAGCTATGGACAGGCCGGCTCTGGAAACACCATATATTTT
CASSYGQAGSGNTIYF
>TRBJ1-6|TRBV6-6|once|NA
TGTGCCAGCAGTCCAGAGGCTTATAATTCACCCCTCCACTTT
CASSPEAYNSPLHF
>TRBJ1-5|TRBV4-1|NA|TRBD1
TGCGCCAGCAGCCATCTCCCAGGGGGGACTAATAGCAATCAGCCCCAGCATTTT
CASSHLPGGTNSNQPQHF
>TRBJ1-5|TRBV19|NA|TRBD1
TGTGCCAGCTCTCAGGACAGGCCGGGCAATCAGCCCCAGCATTTT
CASSQDRPGNQPQHF
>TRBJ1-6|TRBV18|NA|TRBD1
TGTGCCAGCTCAGCAGGGGGCTCTAATTCACCCCTCCACTTT
CASSAGGSNSPLHF
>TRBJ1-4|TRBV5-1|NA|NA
TGCGCCAGCAGCTTGGATCCTGGTAGGCTGTTTTTT
CASSLDPGRLFF
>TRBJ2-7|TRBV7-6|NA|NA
TGTGCCAGCAGCGCGACAGATACCTACGAGCAGTACTTC
CASSATDTYEQYF
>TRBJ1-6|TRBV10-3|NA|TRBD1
TGTGCCATAGCGACAGGGGAAACTTCACCCCTCCACTTT
CAIATGETSPLHF
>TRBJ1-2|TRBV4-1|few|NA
TGCGCCAGCAGCCAAGAACCCGGGACGTCTAACTATGGCTACACCTTC
CASSQEPGTSNYGYTF
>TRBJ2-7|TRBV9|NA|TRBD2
TGTGCCAGCAGCTCAACTAGCGGGGGCGACGAGCAGTACTTC
CASSSTSGGDEQYF
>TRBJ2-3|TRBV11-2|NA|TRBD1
TGTGCCAGCAGCTTGGGACAGGCAGATGCAGATACGCAGTATTTT
CASSLGQADADTQYF
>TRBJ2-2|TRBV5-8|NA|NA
TGTGCCAGCAGCTTGGAGGACACTCCGAGGGCCGGGGAGCTGTTTTTT
CASSLEDTPRAGELFF
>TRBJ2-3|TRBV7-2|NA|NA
TGTGCCAGCAGCTTAGGGTGGGGGACTTTCACGCAGTATTTT
CASSLGWGTFTQYF
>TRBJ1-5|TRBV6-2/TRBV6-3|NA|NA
TGTGCCAGCAGTCCACGGCGGAGCCCTAGCAATCAGCCCCAGCATTTT
CASSPRRSPSNQPQHF
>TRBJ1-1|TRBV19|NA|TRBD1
TGTGCCAGTAACCCGGACAGGGCGAACACTGAAGCTTTCTTT
CASNPDRANTEAFF
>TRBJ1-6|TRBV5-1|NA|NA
TGCGCCAGCAGCTTAGGGGGCTCCTATAATTCACCCCTCCACTTT
CASSLGGSYNSPLHF
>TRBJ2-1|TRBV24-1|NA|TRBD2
TGTGCCACCAGTGACGATCGGGGGGGGCATGTTGAGCAGTTCTTC
CATSDDRGGHVEQFF
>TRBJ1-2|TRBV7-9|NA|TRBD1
TGTGCCAGCAGCTTTACAGGGGGCACGAACTATGGCTACACCTTC
CASSFTGGTNYGYTF
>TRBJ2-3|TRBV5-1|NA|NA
TGCGCCAGCAGCTTGGGGGACAGCACAGATACGCAGTATTTT
CASSLGDSTDTQYF
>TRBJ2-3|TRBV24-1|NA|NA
TGTGCCACCAGTGATTTAGGGTCAGATAGCACAGATACGCAGTATTTT
CATSDLGSDSTDTQYF
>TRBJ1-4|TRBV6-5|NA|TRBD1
TGTGCCAGCAGTTATGCGGGACAGGGCTATGAAAAACTGTTTTTT
CASSYAGQGYEKLFF
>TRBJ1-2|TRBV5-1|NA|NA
TGCGCCAGCAGCCCTGATGTGGGGAGAACTAACTATGGCTACACCTTC
CASSPDVGRTNYGYTF
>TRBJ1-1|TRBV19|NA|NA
TGTGCCAGTAGTATTCGGAGGCAGGGAGGGGCTGAAGCTTTCTTT
CASSIRRQGGAEAFF
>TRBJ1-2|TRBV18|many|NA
TGTGCCAGCTCGGCCGCCGACAGCAGGGGAAGAAGCCAGGGGAATGGCTACACCTTC
CASSAADSRGRSQGNGYTF
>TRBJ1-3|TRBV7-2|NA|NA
TGTGCCAGCAGCACGCGGGGGGCGAGCTCTGGAAACACCATATATTTT
CASSTRGASSGNTIYF
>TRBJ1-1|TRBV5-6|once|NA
TGTGCCAGCAGCTTGGAGGGGTGGGACACTGAAGCTTTCTTT
CASSLEGWDTEAFF
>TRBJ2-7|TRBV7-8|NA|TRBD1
TGTGCCAGCAGCTCTAGGACAGGGGGTTTCTACGAGCAGTACTTC
CASSSRTGGFYEQYF
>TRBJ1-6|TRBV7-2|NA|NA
TGTGCCAGCAGCTTAGACAGGGTCTATAATTCACCCCTCCACTTT
CASSLDRVYNSPLHF
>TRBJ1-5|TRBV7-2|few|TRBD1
TGTGCCAGCAGCATAACAGGGGGCTTAAGCAATCAGCCCCAGCATTTT
CASSITGGLSNQPQHF
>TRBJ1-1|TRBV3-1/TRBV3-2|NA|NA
TGTGCCAGCAGCCAAGTTGAGGGGGCTGAAGCTTTCTTT
CASSQVEGAEAFF
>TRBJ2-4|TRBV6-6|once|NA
TGTGCCAGCAGCAAACAGTACGGGGTAGACAAAAACATTCAGTACTTC
CASSKQYGVDKNIQYF
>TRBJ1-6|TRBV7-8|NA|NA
TGTGCCAGCAGCAAAGACAGCTTGGATTCACCCCTCCACTTT
CASSKDSLDSPLHF
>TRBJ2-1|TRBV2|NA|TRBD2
TGTGCCAGCGGAAGCGGACTAGCGGGAGACAATGAGCAGTTCTTC
CASGSGLAGDNEQFF
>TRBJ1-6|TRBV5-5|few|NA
TGTGCCAGCAGCTTGGGTTCCGCGAATTCACCCCTCCACTTT
CASSLGSANSPLHF
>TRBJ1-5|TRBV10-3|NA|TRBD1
TGTGCCATCAGTGAGTCGAGCTCAGGGGGCGGTCAGCCCCAGCATTTT
CAISESSSGGGQPQHF
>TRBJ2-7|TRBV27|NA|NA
TGTGCCAGCAGTCACGGGGTACACGAGCAGTACTTC
CASSHGVHEQYF